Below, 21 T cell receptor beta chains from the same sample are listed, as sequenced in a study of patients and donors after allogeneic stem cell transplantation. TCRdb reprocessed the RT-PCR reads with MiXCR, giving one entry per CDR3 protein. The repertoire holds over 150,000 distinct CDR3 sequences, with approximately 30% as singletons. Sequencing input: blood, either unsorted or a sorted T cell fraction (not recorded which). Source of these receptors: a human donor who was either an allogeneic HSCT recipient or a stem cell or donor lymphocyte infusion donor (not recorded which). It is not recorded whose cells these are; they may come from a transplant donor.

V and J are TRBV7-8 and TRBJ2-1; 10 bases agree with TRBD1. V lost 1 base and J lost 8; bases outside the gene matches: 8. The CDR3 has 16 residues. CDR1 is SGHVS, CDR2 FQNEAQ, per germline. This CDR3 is CASSLGVGTGVYEQFF. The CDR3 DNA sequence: TGTGCCAGCAGCTTAGGAGTTGGGACAGGGGTGTATGAGCAGTTCTTC. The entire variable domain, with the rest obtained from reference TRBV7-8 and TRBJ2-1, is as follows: GAGVSQSPRYKVAKRGQDVALRCDPISGHVSLFWYQQALGQGPEFLTYFQNEAQLDKSGLPSDRFFAERPEGSVSTLKIQRTQQEDSAVYLCASSLGVGTGVYEQFFGPGTRLTVL.

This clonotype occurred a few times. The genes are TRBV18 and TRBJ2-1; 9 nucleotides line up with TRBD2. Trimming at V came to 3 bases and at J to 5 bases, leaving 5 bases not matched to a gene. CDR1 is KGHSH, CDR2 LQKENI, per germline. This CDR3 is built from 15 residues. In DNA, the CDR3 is TGTGCCAGCTCACCGGGAGCGGGAGGAAACAATGAGCAGTTCTTC. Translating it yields CASSPGAGGNNEQFF. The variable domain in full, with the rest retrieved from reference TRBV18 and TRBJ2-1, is NAGVMQNPRHLVRRRGQEARLRCSPMKGHSHVYWYRQLPEEGLKFMVYLQKENIIDESGMPKERFSAEFPKEGPSILRIQQVVRGDSAAYFCASSPGAGGNNEQFFGPGTRLTVL.

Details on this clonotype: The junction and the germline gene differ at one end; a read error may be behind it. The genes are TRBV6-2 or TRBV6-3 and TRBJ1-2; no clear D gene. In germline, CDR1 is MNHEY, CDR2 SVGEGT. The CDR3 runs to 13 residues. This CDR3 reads CASSYLGLYGYTF. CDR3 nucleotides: TGTGCCAGCAGCTACTTGGGTCTCTATGGCTACACCTTC.

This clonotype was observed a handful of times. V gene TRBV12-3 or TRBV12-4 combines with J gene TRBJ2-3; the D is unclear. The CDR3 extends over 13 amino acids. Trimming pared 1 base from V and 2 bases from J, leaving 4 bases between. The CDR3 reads CASSLGYTDTQYF. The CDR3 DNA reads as TGTGCCAGCAGTTTAGGGTACACAGATACGCAGTATTTT.

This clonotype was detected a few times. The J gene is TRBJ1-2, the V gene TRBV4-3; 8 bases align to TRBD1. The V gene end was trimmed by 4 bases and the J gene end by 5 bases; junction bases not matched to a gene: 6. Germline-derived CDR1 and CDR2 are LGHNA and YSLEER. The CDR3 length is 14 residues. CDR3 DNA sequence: TGCGCCAGCAGCCCTACCGACAGGGGATATGGCTACACCTTC. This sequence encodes CASSPTDRGYGYTF.

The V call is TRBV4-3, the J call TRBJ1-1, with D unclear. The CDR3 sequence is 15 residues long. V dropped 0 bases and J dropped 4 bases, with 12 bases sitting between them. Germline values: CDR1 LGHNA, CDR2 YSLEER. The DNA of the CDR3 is TGCGCCAGCAGCCAAGATCGGCGGGGAGGCACTGAAGCTTTCTTT. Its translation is CASSQDRRGGTEAFF.

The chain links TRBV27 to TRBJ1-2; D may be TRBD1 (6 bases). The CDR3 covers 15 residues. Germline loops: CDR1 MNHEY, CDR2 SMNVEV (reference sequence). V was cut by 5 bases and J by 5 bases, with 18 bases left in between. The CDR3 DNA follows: TGTGCCAGCAGTATCAGGGGTGGAGGGGGGTATGGCTACACCTTC. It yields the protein CASSIRGGGGYGYTF.

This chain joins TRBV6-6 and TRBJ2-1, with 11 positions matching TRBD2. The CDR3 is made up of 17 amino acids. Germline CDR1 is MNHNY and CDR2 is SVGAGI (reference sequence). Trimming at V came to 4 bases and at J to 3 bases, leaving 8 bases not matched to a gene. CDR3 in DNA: TGTGCCAGCAGTTTAGCGGGAGGGAGTAACAACTACAATGAGCAGTTCTTC. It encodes CASSLAGGSNNYNEQFF.

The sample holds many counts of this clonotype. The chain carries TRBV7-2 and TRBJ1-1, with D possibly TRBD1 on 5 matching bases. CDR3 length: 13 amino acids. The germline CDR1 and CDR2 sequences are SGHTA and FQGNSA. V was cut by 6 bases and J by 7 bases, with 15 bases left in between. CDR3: CASSFTGGNEAFF. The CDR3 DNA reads TGTGCCAGCAGTTTCACCGGGGGGAATGAAGCTTTCTTT.

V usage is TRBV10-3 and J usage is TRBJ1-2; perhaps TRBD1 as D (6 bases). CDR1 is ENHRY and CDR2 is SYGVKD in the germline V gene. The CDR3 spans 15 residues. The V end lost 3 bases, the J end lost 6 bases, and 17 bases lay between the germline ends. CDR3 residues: CAISDLDRRLDGYTF. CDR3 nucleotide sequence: TGTGCCATCAGTGATCTCGACAGGAGGTTGGATGGCTACACCTTC.

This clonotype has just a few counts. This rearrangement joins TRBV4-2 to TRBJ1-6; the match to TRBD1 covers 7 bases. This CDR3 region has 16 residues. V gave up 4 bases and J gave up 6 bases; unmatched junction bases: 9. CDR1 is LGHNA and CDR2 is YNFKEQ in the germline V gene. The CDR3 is CASSLSTGLGNSPLHF. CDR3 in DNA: TGTGCCAGCAGCCTATCGACAGGGTTGGGTAATTCACCCCTCCACTTT.

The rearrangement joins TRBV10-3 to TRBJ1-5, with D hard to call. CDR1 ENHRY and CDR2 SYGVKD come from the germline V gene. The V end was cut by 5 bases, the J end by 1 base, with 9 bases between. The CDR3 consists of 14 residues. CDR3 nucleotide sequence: TGTGCCATCAGTATAGGGAACAGCAATCAGCCCCAGCATTTT. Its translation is CAISIGNSNQPQHF.

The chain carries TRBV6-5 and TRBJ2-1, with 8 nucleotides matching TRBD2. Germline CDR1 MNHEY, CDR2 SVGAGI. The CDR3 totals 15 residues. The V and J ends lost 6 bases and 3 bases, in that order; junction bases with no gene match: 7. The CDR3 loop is CASRETSAYYNEQFF. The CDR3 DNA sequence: TGTGCCAGCAGGGAGACTAGCGCTTACTACAATGAGCAGTTCTTC.

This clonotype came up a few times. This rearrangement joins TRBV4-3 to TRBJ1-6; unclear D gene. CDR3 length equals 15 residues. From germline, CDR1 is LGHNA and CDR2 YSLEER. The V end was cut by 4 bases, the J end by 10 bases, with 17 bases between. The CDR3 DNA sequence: TGCGCCAGCAGCCCGCAGTCGGGAGAACGCTCACCCCTCCACTTT. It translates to CASSPQSGERSPLHF.

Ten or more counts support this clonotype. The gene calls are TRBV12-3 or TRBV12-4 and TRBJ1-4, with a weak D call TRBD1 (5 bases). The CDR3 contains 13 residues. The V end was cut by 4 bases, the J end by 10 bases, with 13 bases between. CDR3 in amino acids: CASSSALGGKLFF. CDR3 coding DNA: TGTGCCAGCAGTTCCGCCCTTGGGGGAAAACTGTTTTTT.

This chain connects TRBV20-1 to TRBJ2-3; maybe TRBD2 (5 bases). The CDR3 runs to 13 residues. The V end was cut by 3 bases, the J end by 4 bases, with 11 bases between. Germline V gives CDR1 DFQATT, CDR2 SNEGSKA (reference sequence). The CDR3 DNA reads TGCAGTGCTAGCCGTGGAGGAGCAGATACGCAGTATTTT. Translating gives CSASRGGADTQYF.

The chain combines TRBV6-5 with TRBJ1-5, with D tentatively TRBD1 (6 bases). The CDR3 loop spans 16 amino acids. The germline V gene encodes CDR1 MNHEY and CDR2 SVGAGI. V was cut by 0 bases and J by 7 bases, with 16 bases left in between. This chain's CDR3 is CASSYSIAGVGQPQHF. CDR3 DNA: TGTGCCAGCAGTTACTCGATAGCAGGGGTGGGCCAGCCCCAGCATTTT.

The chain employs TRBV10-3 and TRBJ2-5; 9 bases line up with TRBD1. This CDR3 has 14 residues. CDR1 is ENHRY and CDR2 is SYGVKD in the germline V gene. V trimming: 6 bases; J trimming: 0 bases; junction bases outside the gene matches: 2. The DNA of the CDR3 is TGTGCCATCAGGGGGACAGGGAACCAAGAGACCCAGTACTTC. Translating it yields CAIRGTGNQETQYF.

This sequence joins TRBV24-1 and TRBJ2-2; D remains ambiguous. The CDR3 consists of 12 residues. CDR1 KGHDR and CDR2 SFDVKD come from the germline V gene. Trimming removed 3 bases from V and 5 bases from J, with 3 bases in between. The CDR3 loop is CATSDPTGELFF. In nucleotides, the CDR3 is TGTGCCACCAGTGATCCAACCGGGGAGCTGTTTTTT.

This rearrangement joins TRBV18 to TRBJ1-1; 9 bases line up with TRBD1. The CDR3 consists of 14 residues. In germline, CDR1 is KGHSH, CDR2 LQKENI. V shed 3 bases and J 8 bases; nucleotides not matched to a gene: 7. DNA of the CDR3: TGTGCCAGCTCACCCGGGACAGGGCCAGCAGAAGCTTTCTTT. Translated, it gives CASSPGTGPAEAFF. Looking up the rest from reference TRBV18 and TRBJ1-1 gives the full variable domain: NAGVMQNPRHLVRRRGQEARLRCSPMKGHSHVYWYRQLPEEGLKFMVYLQKENIIDESGMPKERFSAEFPKEGPSILRIQQVVRGDSAAYFCASSPGTGPAEAFFGQGTRLTVV.

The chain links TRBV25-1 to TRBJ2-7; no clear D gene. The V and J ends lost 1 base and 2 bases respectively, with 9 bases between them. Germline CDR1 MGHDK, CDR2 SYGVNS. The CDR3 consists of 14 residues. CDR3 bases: TGTGCCAGCAGTGAATCAGGTTCCCCCTACGAGCAGTACTTC. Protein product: CASSESGSPYEQYF.